The 10 T cell receptor beta chains below come from one sample, sequenced in a study of T cell changes during pregnancy in multiple sclerosis. This table comes from immunoSEQ multiplex PCR, and its TCRdb copy is limited to in-frame clones, with some not included. The data hold about 56,000 clones, with around 91% observed a single time. Material: peripheral blood, obtained after pregnancy. The source of these receptors is a female donor with multiple sclerosis, enrolled in a pregnancy study.

This rearrangement joins TRBV29-1 to TRBJ2-3; a weak D match, TRBD2 (7 bases). The CDR3 runs 15 residues. Germline V gene sequence: CDR1 SQVTM, CDR2 ANQGSEA. V lost 4 bases to trimming and J lost 2 bases, with 16 bases between them. Written as DNA, the CDR3 is TGCAGCGTTGCGGGGGCAGCGGGGCCCACAGATACGCAGTATTTT. Translated: CSVAGAAGPTDTQYF.

The gene calls are TRBV4-1 and TRBJ1-5; D unclear. The V and J ends lost 1 base and 4 bases respectively, with 14 bases between them. Germline V lookup: CDR1 MGHRA, CDR2 YSYEKL. The CDR3 sequence is 16 residues long. CDR3 coding DNA: TGCGCCAGCAGCCAAGTTTACCTGGCGGGAAATCAGCCCCAGCATTTT. Its protein is CASSQVYLAGNQPQHF.

The J gene is TRBJ2-7, the V gene TRBV2; a weak D match, TRBD2 (6 bases). From germline, CDR1 is SNHLY and CDR2 FYNNEI. The V and J ends lost 3 bases and 5 bases respectively, with 17 bases between them. The CDR3 runs to 15 residues. The CDR3 reads CASSENLRGMDEQYF. The CDR3 DNA follows: TGTGCCAGCAGTGAGAATCTACGGGGGATGGACGAGCAGTACTTC.

V is TRBV15 and J is TRBJ2-3; 7 bases map to TRBD2. The CDR3 spans 15 residues. With 1 base clipped from V and 2 bases from J, the junction kept 3 bases outside the gene matches. CDR1 and CDR2 from the germline V gene are LNHNV and YYDKDF (reference sequence). The CDR3 spells CATSRAGGSTDTQYF. The CDR3 region has the DNA TGTGCCACCAGCAGAGCGGGGGGTTCCACAGATACGCAGTATTTT.

This clone was seen just once. This sample also contains other DNA sequences that code for the same CDR3. V is TRBV28 and J is TRBJ1-2; no firm D call. Trimming removed 2 bases at V and 4 bases at J, with 8 bases between. From germline, CDR1 is MDHEN and CDR2 SYDVKM. This CDR3 spans 13 amino acids. In nucleotides, the CDR3 is TGTGCCAGCAGTTTAGGGCAAGTCTATGGCTACACCTTC. Its protein is CASSLGQVYGYTF.

This chain links TRBV28 with TRBJ1-5, with D possibly TRBD1 on 5 matching bases. Germline CDR1 is MDHEN and CDR2 is SYDVKM. V lost 1 base and J lost 0, with 19 bases in between. The CDR3 is 19 amino acids. Here the CDR3 DNA reads TGTGCCAGCAGTTTATATCCGTTAGGGCGGGGGTATAGCAATCAGCCCCAGCATTTT. It is translated as CASSLYPLGRGYSNQPQHF.

This chain links TRBV5-1 with TRBJ1-1, with a weak D call TRBD1 (6 bases). This CDR3 is built from 15 residues. Germline V lookup: CDR1 SGHRS, CDR2 YFSETQ. The germline V and J ends were trimmed by 2 bases and 5 bases, with 16 bases remaining between them. CDR3 loop: CASSFYGTFGTEAFF. The CDR3 DNA reads as TGCGCCAGCAGCTTTTATGGGACATTTGGGACTGAAGCTTTCTTT.

CDR3 loop: CASSLESGSWEKLFF. The CDR3 DNA follows: TGTGCCAGCAGCTTAGAATCAGGGTCGTGGGAAAAACTGTTTTTT. V and J are TRBV7-9 and TRBJ1-4; possible D gene TRBD1, 5 bases. Germline V CDR1 and CDR2: SEHNR, FQNEAQ (reference sequence). The CDR3 runs 15 residues. The V and J ends lost 1 base and 8 bases respectively, with 14 bases between them.

The rearrangement uses TRBV11-2 and TRBJ2-1; 8 bases align to TRBD2. The V gene end was trimmed by 5 bases and the J gene end by 15 bases; junction bases not matched to a gene: 18. The CDR3 runs to 15 residues. Germline loops: CDR1 SGHAT, CDR2 FQNNGV. CDR3 sequence: CASSPGTRGGGPPFF. CDR3 sequence (DNA): TGTGCCAGCAGCCCCGGCACGCGGGGCGGGGGGCCGCCGTTCTTC.

This clone was picked up one time. The chain carries TRBV19 and TRBJ1-1; D not resolved. The CDR3 length is 13 residues. Deletions cut 3 bases from V and 1 base from J, with 6 bases between. The V gene's germline CDR1 is LNHDA and CDR2 SQIVND (reference sequence). CDR3 sequence reads: CASSMFQNTEAFF. The CDR3 DNA reads as TGTGCCAGTAGTATGTTCCAGAACACTGAAGCTTTCTTT.